The clone carrying this T cell receptor (beta chain) was seen ten or more times. This specimen comes from a study of blood T cell repertoires in COVID-19. Study at large: Specimens from acute and convalescent COVID-19 originated in the United States, Italy and Spain. T cells, B-cell-depleted T cells, or PBMCs supplied cDNA or gDNA.

The repertoire was sequenced with immunoSEQ multiplex PCR; TCRdb's copy has only in-frame clones and lacks some. Of fewer than 400,000 clones in the sample, around 86% were seen once. This CDR3 has 19 amino acids. Looked up from germline, CDR1 is MGHRA and CDR2 is YSYEKL. Trimming removed 3 bases from V and 2 bases from J, with 25 bases in between. The clonotype was recovered from a human donor in a cohort sampled during active COVID-19. What was sequenced was peripheral blood. This chain links TRBV4-1 with TRBJ1-1; D might be TRBD1 (5 bases). In nucleotides, the CDR3 is TGCGCCAGCAGCCATTTACCCATGTTTGGGGCTTTGGTAAACACTGAAGCTTTCTTT. Amino acids: CASSHLPMFGALVNTEAFF.